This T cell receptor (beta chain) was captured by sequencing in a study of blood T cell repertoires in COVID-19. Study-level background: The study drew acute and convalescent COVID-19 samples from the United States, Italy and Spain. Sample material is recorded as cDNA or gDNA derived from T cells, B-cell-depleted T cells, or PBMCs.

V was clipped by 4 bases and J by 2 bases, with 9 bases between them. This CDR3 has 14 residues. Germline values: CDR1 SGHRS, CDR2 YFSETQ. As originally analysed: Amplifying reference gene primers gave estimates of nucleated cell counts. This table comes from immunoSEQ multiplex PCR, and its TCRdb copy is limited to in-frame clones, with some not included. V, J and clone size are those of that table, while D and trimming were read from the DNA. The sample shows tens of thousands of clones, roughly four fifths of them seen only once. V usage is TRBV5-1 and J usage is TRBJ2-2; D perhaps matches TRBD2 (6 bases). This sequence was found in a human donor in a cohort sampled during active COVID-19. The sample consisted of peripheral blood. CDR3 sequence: CASSPGTNTGELFF. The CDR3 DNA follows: TGCGCCAGCAGCCCCGGGACTAACACCGGGGAGCTGTTTTTT.